This T cell receptor (beta chain) was captured by sequencing in a study of T cells in Graves' hyperthyroidism and ophthalmopathy. The table lists this clonotype with a few counts. RNA transcripts provided the source from which TCR beta CDR3 regions were amplified. HTBI primers were used for first-round RT-PCR of the TCR CDR3. TCRdb processed the multiplex PCR reads anew with MiXCR; each CDR3 protein has one entry. This sample yields a few hundred thousand distinct CDR3 sequences, of which 22% are seen a single time; about 49% belongs to the top ten. What was sequenced was blood. This sequence originates from a woman in her 70s with Graves' ophthalmopathy.

CDR3 nucleotides: TGTGCCAGCAGGCGGACGGGGAAATACGAGCAGTACTTC. Encoded protein: CASRRTGKYEQYF. The V gene is TRBV6-1, the J gene TRBJ2-7; D possibly corresponds to TRBD2 (5 bases). Germline assignment: CDR1 MNHNS and CDR2 SASEGT. This CDR3 is built from 13 residues. Trimming removed 6 bases from V and 4 bases from J, with 13 bases in between.